The 16 T cell receptor beta chains reported below all come from one sample, sequenced in a study of Ad26.COV2.S vaccination and SARS-CoV-2 variants. The treatment here: about 20 received Ad26.COV2.S at low or high dose, single or two shots; about 5 received placebo; per-sample allocation not given. Sampling was performed 63 days after the first vaccine or placebo injection. Measured with immunoSEQ multiplex PCR; TCRdb has only the in-frame clones, and not every one. The repertoire has 300,000 to 400,000 clones, 85% to 90% of them found once; the top ten carry 5.5%. The starting material was peripheral blood, obtained in a trial of Ad26.COV2.S vaccine versus placebo. Every receptor here comes from a person between 18 and 60 years old who received the Ad26.COV2.S COVID-19 vaccine or a placebo.

This clone appeared a single time. The chain combines TRBV13 with TRBJ1-1; D is uncertain. V lost 7 bases to trimming and J lost 8 bases, with 20 bases between them. The CDR3 totals 14 residues. Germline V gives CDR1 PRHDT, CDR2 FYEKMQ (reference sequence). In DNA form, the CDR3 reads TGTGCCAGCAAAGGGCGGGGTATCGATTCCGAAGCTTTCTTT. Encoded protein: CASKGRGIDSEAFF.

The J gene is TRBJ2-1, the V gene TRBV2; 16 nucleotides line up with TRBD2. The germline V gene encodes CDR1 SNHLY and CDR2 FYNNEI. The CDR3 is 16 amino acids. The junction had 5 bases not matched to a gene; V was cut back by 5 bases and J by 7 bases. This CDR3 reads CASSQGLAGGQNEQFF. CDR3 nucleotides: TGTGCCAGCAGTCAGGGACTAGCGGGAGGGCAGAATGAGCAGTTCTTC.

The chain uses TRBV7-9 and TRBJ1-2; D possibly corresponds to TRBD1 (5 bases). This CDR3 is built from 15 residues. The V end lost 7 bases, the J end lost 4 bases, and 19 bases lay between the germline ends. Per germline, CDR1 SEHNR and CDR2 FQNEAQ (reference sequence). DNA of the CDR3: TGTGCCAGCAACGAGGCAGGGAACTCTCTCTATGGCTACACCTTC. Its translation: CASNEAGNSLYGYTF.

On this clone itself: Within the sample, other DNA sequences also encode this same CDR3. This chain links TRBV30 with TRBJ1-2; D remains unclear. Trimming shortened V by 0 bases and J by 2 bases, and 7 bases separated the two germline ends. The length of the CDR3 is 13 residues. Germline CDR1 and CDR2: GTSNPN and SVGIG (reference sequence). The CDR3 nucleotides are TGTGCCTGGAGTGTCGGCAGAAACTATGGCTACACCTTC. This gives the protein CAWSVGRNYGYTF.

This clone is a singleton in its sample. CDR3: CASSQEGTSQGEKLFF. The CDR3 nucleotides read TGCGCCAGCAGCCAAGAAGGGACGTCGCAGGGGGAAAAACTGTTTTTT. The chain employs TRBV4-3 and TRBJ1-4; possibly TRBD1 for D (6 bases). Germline V lookup: CDR1 LGHNA, CDR2 YSLEER. The CDR3 is made up of 16 amino acids. Trimming cost V 0 bases and J 8 bases, with 16 bases left between them.

The chain links TRBV7-2 to TRBJ2-2; D gene unclear. The ends were cut back, 3 bases at V and 1 base at J, with 9 bases in the middle. CDR1 is SGHTA, CDR2 FQGNSA, per germline. The CDR3 runs 15 residues. CDR3 residues: CASSLGPGNTGELFF. The CDR3 nucleotides are TGTGCCAGCAGCTTGGGTCCCGGGAACACCGGGGAGCTGTTTTTT.

The chain carries TRBV2 and TRBJ1-3, with no clear D. Trimming took off 4 bases at V and 4 bases at J, with 5 bases between the two ends. In germline, CDR1 is SNHLY, CDR2 FYNNEI. CDR3 length equals 12 residues. The CDR3 here is CASSVRGNTIYF. As DNA, the CDR3 is TGTGCCAGCAGTGTCCGGGGAAACACCATATATTTT.

V usage is TRBV28 and J usage is TRBJ2-7, with D perhaps matching TRBD2 (5 bases). Trimming took 5 bases from V and 0 from J, leaving 14 bases between them. CDR3 length: 15 amino acids. Per germline, CDR1 MDHEN and CDR2 SYDVKM. The DNA of the CDR3 is TGTGCCAGCAGTCCCCGAACTAGGTTCTCCTACGAGCAGTACGTC. Amino acid sequence: CASSPRTRFSYEQYV.

The V and J genes are TRBV5-1 and TRBJ2-1; 8 bases line up with TRBD1. With V trimmed by 10 bases and J by 2 bases, 14 bases remained unmatched. From germline, CDR1 is SGHRS and CDR2 YFSETQ. The CDR3 is 16 residues long. As DNA, the CDR3 is TGCGCCTCCAGCAGATACGGACAGGGTGCCTACAATGAGCAGTTCTTC. Encoded protein: CASSRYGQGAYNEQFF.

The chain recombines TRBV9 with TRBJ2-1; the match to TRBD2 covers 9 bases. The V and J ends lost 3 bases and 13 bases, in that order; junction bases with no gene match: 8. CDR3 length equals 13 residues. Germline V gives CDR1 SGDLS, CDR2 YYNGEE. The CDR3 DNA follows: TGTGCCAGCAGCGAGATTGGGCGGGGGGGCCAGTTCTTC. Protein product: CASSEIGRGGQFF. The entire variable domain, with the rest obtained from reference TRBV9 and TRBJ2-1, is as follows: DSGVTQTPKHLITATGQRVTLRCSPRSGDLSVYWYQQSLDQGLQFLIQYYNGEERAKGNILERFSAQQFPDLHSELNLSSLELGDSALYFCASSEIGRGGQFFGPGTRLTVL.

J is TRBJ1-1 and V is TRBV4-3, with 8 bases identical to TRBD1. The CDR3 consists of 17 residues. CDR1 LGHNA and CDR2 YSLEER come from the germline V gene. V was clipped by 2 bases and J by 7 bases; unmatched bases: 15. CDR3 nucleotides: TGCGCCAGCAGCCAACGGGACAGGTTGCCTCATGGTGGTGAAGCTTTCTTT. Its protein product is CASSQRDRLPHGGEAFF.

This chain uses TRBV13 with TRBJ2-3; D is undetermined. The germline V and J ends were trimmed by 2 bases and 7 bases, with 13 bases remaining between them. This CDR3 is built from 14 residues. The germline V gene encodes CDR1 PRHDT and CDR2 FYEKMQ (reference sequence). The CDR3 spells CASSLTGNANTQYF. The CDR3 nucleotides are TGTGCCAGCAGCTTAACCGGTAATGCGAATACGCAGTATTTT. Full variable domain (missing parts from reference TRBV13 and TRBJ2-3): AAGVIQSPRHLIKEKRETATLKCYPIPRHDTVYWYQQGPGQDPQFLISFYEKMQSDKGSIPDRFSAQQFSDYHSELNMSSLELGDSALYFCASSLTGNANTQYFGPGTRLTVL.

The V gene is TRBV6-4, the J gene TRBJ2-7; possibly TRBD2 for D (6 bases). The CDR3 covers 17 residues. Germline-derived CDR1 and CDR2 are MRHNA and SNTAGT. Trimming shortened V by 6 bases and J by 1 base, and 22 bases separated the two germline ends. The CDR3 region is CASSGETERVISYEQYF. In DNA form, the CDR3 reads TGTGCCAGCAGCGGGGAGACGGAGCGGGTGATTTCCTACGAGCAGTACTTC.

This sequence joins TRBV13 and TRBJ1-1, with D maybe TRBD1 (6 bases). In germline, CDR1 is PRHDT, CDR2 FYEKMQ (reference sequence). V was shortened by 5 bases and J by 4 bases, with 17 bases between the two germline ends. This CDR3 has 15 amino acids. Here the CDR3 DNA reads TGTGCCAGCAGCAATAGGGGGGAAGGGGGCACTGAAGCTTTCTTT. This encodes CASSNRGEGGTEAFF.

This chain connects TRBV29-1 to TRBJ2-7; D might be TRBD1 (6 bases). CDR3 length: 12 residues. The V end lost 5 bases, the J end lost 3 bases, and 11 bases lay between the germline ends. The germline gives CDR1 SQVTM, CDR2 ANQGSEA. The CDR3 spells CSVSEQGYEQYV. DNA for the CDR3: TGCAGCGTTTCAGAACAGGGCTACGAGCAGTACGTC.

The chain joins TRBV24-1 to TRBJ2-3; 14 bases match TRBD2. Germline V gene data show CDR1 as KGHDR and CDR2 as SFDVKD. After removal of 2 bases from V and 5 bases from J, the junction contained 5 bases not matched to a gene. The CDR3 contains 17 residues. This CDR3 is CATSDSRLAGGQDTQYF. The CDR3 DNA sequence: TGTGCCACCAGTGATTCCCGACTAGCGGGAGGGCAAGATACGCAGTATTTT.